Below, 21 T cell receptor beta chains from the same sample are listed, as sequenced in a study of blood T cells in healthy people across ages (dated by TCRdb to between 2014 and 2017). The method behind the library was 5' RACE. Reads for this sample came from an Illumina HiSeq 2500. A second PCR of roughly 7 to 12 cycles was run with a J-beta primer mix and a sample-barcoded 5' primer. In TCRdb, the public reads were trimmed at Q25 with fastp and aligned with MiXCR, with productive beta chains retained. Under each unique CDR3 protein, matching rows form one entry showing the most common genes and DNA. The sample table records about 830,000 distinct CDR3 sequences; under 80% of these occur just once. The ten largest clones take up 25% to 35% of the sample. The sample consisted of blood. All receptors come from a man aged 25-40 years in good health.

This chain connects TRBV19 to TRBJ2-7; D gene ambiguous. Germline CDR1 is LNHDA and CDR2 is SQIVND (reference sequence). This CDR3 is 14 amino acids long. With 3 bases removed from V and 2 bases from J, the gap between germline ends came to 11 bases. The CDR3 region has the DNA TGTGCCAGTAGTATTACACGGATTGCCTACGAGCAGTACTTC. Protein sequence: CASSITRIAYEQYF.

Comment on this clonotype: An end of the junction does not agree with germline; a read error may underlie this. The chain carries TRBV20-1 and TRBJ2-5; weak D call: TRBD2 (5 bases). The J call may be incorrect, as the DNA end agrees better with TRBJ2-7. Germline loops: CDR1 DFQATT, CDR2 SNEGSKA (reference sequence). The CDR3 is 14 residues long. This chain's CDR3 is CSASPGIGSCEQYF. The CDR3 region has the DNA TGCAGTGCTAGCCCCGGGATAGGGTCCTGCGAGCAGTACTTC.

The CDR3 bases are TGCGCCAGCAGCCAAGATCGTGGGCTTGAAGCTTTCTTT. Encoded protein: CASSQDRGLEAFF. V is TRBV4-3 and J is TRBJ1-1; D is ambiguous. The V gene lost 0 bases and the J gene lost 7 bases, with 9 bases spanning the gap. Germline lookup yields CDR1 LGHNA and CDR2 YSLEER. This CDR3 region has 13 residues.

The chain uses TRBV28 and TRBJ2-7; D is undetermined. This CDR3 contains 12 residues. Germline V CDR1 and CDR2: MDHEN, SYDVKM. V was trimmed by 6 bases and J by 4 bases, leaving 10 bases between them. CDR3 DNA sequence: TGTGCCAGCAGAACGGGTTTTTACGAGCAGTACTTC. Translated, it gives CASRTGFYEQYF.

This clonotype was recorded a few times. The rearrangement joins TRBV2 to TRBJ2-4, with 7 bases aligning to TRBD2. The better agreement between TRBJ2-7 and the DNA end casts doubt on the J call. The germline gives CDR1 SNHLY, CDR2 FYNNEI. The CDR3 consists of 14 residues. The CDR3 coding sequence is TGTGCCAGCATCGAAGGGGACTACGACTACGAGCAGTACTTC. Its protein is CASIEGDYDYEQYF.

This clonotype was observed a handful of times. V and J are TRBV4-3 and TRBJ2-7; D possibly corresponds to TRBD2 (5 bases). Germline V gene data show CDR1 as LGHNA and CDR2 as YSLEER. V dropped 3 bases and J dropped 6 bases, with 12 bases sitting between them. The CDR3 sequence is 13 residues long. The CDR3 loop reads CASSHRTRGEQYF. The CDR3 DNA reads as TGCGCCAGCAGCCATCGGACTCGCGGCGAGCAGTACTTC.

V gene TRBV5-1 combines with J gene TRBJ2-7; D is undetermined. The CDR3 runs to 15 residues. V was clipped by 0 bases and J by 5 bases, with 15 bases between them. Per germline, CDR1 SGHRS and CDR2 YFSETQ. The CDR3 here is CASSLDAKRFDEQYF. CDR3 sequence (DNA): TGCGCCAGCAGCTTGGATGCCAAGAGGTTTGACGAGCAGTACTTC.

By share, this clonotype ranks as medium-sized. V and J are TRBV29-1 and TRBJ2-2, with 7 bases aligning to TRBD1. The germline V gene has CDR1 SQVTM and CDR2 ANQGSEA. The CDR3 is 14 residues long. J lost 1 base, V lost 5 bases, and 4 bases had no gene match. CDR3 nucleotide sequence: TGCAGCGTTACAGGGGCGATGAACACCGGGGAGCTGTTTTTT. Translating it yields CSVTGAMNTGELFF.

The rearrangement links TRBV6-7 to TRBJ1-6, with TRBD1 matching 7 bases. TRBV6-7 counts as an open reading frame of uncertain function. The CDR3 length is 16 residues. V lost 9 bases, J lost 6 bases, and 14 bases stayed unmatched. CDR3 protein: CASSTGWYTINSPLHF. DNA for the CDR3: TGTGCCAGTTCGACAGGGTGGTATACGATTAATTCACCCCTCCACTTT.

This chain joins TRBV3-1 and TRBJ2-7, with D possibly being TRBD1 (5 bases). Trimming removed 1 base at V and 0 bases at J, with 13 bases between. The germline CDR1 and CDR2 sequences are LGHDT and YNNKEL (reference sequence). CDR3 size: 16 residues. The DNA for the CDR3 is TGTGCCAGCAGCCAAGGAACAGGTTCAACCTCCTACGAGCAGTACTTC. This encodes CASSQGTGSTSYEQYF.

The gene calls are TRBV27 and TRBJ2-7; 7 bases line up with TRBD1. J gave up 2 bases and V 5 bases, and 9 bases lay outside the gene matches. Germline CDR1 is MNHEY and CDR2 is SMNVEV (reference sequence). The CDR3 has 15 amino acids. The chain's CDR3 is CASSKETGPPYEQYF. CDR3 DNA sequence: TGTGCCAGCAGTAAGGAGACAGGGCCTCCCTACGAGCAGTACTTC.

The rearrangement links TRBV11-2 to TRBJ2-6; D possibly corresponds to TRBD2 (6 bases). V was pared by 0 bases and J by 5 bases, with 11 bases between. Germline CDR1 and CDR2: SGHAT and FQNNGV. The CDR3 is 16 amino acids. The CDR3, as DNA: TGTGCCAGCAGCTTAGAAGAGGGGAGGAGGGCCAACGTCCTGACTTTC. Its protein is CASSLEEGRRANVLTF.

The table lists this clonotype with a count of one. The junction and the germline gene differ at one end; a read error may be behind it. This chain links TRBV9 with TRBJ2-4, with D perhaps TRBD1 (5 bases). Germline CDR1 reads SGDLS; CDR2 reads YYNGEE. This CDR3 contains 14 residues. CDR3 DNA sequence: TGTGCCAGCAGCGTAGGACAGTATGAAAACAGTCAGTACTTC. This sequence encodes CASSVGQYENSQYF.

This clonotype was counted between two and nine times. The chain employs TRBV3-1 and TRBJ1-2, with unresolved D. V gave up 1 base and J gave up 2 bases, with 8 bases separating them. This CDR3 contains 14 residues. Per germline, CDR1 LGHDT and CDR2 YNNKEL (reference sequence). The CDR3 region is CASSQVRGNYGYTF. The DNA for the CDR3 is TGTGCCAGCAGCCAAGTGAGAGGAAACTATGGCTACACCTTC.

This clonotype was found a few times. The CDR3 reads CASSYRDSLTDTQYF. CDR3 DNA: TGCGCCAGCAGCTACCGGGACAGCCTCACAGATACGCAGTATTTT. The chain is built from TRBV5-1 and TRBJ2-3, with 7 bases aligning to TRBD1. Germline V CDR1 and CDR2: SGHRS, YFSETQ. Trimming cost V 3 bases and J 2 bases; bases outside gene matches: 6. The CDR3 runs 15 residues. Together with reference TRBV5-1 and TRBJ2-3, the CDR3 gives the full variable domain: KAGVTQTPRYLIKTRGQQVTLSCSPISGHRSVSWYQQTPGQGLQFLFEYFSETQRNKGNFPGRFSGRQFSNSRSEMNVSTLELGDSALYLCASSYRDSLTDTQYFGPGTRLTVL.

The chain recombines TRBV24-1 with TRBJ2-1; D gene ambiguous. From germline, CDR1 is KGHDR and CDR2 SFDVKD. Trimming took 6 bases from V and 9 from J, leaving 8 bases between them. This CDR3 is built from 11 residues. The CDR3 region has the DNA TGTGCCACCAGTATGGGTCGTGAGCAGTTCTTC. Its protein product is CATSMGREQFF.

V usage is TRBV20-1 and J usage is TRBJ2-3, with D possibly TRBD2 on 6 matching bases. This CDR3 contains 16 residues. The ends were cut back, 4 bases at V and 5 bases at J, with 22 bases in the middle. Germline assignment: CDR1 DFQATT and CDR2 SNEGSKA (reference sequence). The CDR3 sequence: CSANTILEYGGDTQYF. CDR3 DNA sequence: TGCAGTGCTAACACCATCCTAGAGTACGGGGGAGATACGCAGTATTTT.

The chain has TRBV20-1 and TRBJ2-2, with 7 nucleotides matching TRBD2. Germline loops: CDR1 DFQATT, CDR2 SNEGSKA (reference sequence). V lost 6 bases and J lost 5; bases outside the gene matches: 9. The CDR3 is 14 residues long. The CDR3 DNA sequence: TGCAGTGCCCCCCGCGGCGGGGGTACCGGGGAGCTGTTTTTT. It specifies CSAPRGGGTGELFF.

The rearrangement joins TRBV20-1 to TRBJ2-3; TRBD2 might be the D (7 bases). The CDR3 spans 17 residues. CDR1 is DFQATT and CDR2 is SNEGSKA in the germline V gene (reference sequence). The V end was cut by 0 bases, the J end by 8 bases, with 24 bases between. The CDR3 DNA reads TGCAGTGCTAGAGATGGTCTAGTGGGGGGGGCGTTAGGTACGCAGTATTTT. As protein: CSARDGLVGGALGTQYF.

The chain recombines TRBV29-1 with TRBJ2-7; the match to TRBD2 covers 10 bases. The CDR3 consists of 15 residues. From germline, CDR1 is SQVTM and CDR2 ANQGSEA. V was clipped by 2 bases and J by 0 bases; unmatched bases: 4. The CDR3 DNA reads TGCAGCGTTGAAATGGTAGCGGGGGGCTCCTACGAGCAGTACTTC. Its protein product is CSVEMVAGGSYEQYF.

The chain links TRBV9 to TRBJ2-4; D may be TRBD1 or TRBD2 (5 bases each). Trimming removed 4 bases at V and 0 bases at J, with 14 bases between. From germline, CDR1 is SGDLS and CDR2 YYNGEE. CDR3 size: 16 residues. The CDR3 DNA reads TGTGCCAGCAGCCCAGGAGGACAAACAGCCAAAAACATTCAGTACTTC. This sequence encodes CASSPGGQTAKNIQYF.